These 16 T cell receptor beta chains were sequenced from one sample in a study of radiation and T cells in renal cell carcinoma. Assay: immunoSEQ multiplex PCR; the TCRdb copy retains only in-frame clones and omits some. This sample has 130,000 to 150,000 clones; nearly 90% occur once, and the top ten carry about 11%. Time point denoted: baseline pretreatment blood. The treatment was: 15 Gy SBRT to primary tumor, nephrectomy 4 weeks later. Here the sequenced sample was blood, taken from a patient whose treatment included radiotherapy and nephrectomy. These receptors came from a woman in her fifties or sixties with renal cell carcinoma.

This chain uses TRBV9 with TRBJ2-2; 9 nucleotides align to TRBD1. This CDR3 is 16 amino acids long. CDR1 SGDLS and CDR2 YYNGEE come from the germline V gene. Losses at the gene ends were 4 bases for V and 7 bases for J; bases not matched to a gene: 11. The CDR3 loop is CASSSSRQGDGGELFF. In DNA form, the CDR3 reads TGTGCCAGCAGCAGCTCCCGACAGGGGGATGGCGGGGAGCTGTTTTTT.

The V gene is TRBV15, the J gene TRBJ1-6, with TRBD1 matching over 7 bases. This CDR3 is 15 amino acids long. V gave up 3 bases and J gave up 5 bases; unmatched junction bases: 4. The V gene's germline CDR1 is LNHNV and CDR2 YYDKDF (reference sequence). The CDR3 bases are TGTGCCACCAGCAGGAGGGACAGTAATAATTCACCCCTCCACTTT. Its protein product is CATSRRDSNNSPLHF. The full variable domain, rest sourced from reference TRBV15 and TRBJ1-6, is DAMVIQNPRYQVTQFGKPVTLSCSQTLNHNVMYWYQQKSSQAPKLLFHYYDKDFNNEADTPDNFQSRRPNTSFCFLDIRSPGLGDTAMYLCATSRRDSNNSPLHFGNGTRLTVT.

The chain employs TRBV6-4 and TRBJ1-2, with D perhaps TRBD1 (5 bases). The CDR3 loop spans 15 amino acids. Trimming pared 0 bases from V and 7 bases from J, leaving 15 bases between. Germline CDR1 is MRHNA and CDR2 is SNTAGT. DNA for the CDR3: TGTGCCAGCAGTGACTCCCCAGGGTCGCTTCGTGGCTACACCTTC. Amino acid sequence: CASSDSPGSLRGYTF.

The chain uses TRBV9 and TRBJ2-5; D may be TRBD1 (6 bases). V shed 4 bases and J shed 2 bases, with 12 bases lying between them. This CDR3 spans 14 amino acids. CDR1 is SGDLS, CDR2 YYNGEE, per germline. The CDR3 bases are TGTGCCAGCAGCCCCTCACAGGGACAAGAGACCCAGTACTTC. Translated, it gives CASSPSQGQETQYF. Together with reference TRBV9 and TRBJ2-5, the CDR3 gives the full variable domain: DSGVTQTPKHLITATGQRVTLRCSPRSGDLSVYWYQQSLDQGLQFLIQYYNGEERAKGNILERFSAQQFPDLHSELNLSSLELGDSALYFCASSPSQGQETQYFGPGTRLLVL.

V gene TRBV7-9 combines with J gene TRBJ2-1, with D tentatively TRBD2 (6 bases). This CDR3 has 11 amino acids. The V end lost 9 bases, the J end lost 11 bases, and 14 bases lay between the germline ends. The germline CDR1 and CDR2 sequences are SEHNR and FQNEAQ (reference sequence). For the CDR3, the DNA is TGTGCCAGTGAACCGGGACTTCAGCAGTTCTTC. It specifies CASEPGLQQFF.

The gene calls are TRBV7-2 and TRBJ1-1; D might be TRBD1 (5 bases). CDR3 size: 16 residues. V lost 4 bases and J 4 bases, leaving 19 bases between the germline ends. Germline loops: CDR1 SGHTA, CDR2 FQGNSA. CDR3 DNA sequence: TGTGCCAGCAGCTCCTTACCAACAGGTACTATCACTGAAGCTTTCTTT. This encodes CASSSLPTGTITEAFF.

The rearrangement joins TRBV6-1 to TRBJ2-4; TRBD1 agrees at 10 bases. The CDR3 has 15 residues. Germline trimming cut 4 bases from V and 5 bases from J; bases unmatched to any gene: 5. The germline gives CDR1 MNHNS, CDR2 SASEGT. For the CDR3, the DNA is TGTGCCAGCAGTGGCGGTGGGACAGGGGAAAACATTCAGTACTTC. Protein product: CASSGGGTGENIQYF.

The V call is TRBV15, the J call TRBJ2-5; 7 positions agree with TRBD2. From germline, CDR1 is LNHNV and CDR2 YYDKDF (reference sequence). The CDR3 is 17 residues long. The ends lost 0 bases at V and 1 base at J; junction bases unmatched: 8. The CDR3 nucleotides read TGTGCCACCAGCAGAGATCAACCGGGGAGGGGCCAAGAGACCCAGTACTTC. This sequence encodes CATSRDQPGRGQETQYF.

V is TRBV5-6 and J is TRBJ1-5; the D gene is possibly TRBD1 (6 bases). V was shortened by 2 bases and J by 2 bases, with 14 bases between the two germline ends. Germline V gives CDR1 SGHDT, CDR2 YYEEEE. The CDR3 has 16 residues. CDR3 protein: CASSFGGGRRNQPQHF. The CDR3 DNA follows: TGTGCCAGCAGCTTTGGGGGGGGCCGGCGCAATCAGCCCCAGCATTTT.

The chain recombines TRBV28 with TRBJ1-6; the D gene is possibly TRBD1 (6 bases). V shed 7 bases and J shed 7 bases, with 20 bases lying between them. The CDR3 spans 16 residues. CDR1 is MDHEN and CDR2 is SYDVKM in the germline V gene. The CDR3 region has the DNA TGTGCCAGCATTAAAGGACAGTCCTACCCGAATTCACCCCTCCACTTT. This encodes CASIKGQSYPNSPLHF.

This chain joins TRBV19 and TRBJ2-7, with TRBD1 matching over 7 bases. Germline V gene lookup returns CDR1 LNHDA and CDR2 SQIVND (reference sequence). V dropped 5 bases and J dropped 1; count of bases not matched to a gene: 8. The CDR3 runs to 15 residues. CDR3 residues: CASSLAGTESYEQYF. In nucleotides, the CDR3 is TGTGCCAGTAGTTTGGCCGGGACAGAGTCCTACGAGCAGTACTTC.

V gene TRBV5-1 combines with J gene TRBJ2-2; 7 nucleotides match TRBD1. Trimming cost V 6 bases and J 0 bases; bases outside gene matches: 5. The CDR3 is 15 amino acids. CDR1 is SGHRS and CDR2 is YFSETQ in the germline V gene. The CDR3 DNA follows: TGCGCCAGCAAGCAGAGGGGGCCGAACACCGGGGAGCTGTTTTTT. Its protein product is CASKQRGPNTGELFF.

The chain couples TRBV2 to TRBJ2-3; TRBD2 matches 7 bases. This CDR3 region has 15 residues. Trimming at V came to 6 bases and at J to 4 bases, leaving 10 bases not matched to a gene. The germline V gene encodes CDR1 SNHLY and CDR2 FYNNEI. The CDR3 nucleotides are TGTGCCAGCAGATTAAGACTAGCTATATCAGATACGCAGTATTTT. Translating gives CASRLRLAISDTQYF.

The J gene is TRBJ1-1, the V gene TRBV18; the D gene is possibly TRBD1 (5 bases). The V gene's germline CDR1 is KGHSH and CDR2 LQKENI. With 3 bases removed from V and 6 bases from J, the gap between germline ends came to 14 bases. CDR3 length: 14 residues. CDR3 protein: CASSPGGFGAEAFF. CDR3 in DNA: TGTGCCAGCTCACCCGGGGGGTTCGGGGCTGAAGCTTTCTTT.

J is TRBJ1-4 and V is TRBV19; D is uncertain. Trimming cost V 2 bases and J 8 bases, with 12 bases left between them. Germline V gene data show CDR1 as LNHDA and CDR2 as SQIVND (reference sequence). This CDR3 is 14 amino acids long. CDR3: CASSIWSDSEKLFF. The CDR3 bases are TGTGCCAGTAGTATATGGTCCGACTCCGAAAAACTGTTTTTT.

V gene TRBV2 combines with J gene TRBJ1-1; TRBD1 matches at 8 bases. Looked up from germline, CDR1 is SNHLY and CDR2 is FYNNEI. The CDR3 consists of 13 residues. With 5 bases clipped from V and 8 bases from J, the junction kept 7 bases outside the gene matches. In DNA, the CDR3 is TGTGCCAGCAGTTCTAACAGGGGGATGGAAGCTTTCTTT. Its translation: CASSSNRGMEAFF. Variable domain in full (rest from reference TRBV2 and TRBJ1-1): EPEVTQTPSHQVTQMGQEVILRCVPISNHLYFYWYRQILGQKVEFLVSFYNNEISEKSEIFDDQFSVERPDGSNFTLKIRSTKLEDSAMYFCASSSNRGMEAFFGQGTRLTVV.